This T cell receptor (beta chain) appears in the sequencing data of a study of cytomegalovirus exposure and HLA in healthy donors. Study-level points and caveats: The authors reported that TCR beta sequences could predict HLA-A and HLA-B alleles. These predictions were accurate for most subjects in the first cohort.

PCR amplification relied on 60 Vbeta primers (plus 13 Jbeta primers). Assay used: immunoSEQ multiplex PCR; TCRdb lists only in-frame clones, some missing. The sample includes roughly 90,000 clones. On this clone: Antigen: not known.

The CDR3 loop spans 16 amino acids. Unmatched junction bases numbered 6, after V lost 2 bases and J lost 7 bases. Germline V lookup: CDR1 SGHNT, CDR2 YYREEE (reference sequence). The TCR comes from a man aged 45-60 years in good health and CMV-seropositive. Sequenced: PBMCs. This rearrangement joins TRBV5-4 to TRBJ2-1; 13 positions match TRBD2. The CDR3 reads CASSFPGLAGRNEQFF. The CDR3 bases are TGTGCCAGCAGCTTTCCGGGACTAGCGGGAAGGAATGAGCAGTTCTTC.